What follows describes a single T cell receptor beta chain. Its antigen is not known. The source of the sample is a study of beta chain features in type 1 diabetes. General observations from the study: Patients with type 1 diabetes carried fewer insertions and had more deletions at their VDJ junctions. In all four CD4+ subsets, TCRB CDR3 length was significantly, moderately reduced in type 1 diabetes. Any PCR bias toward short templates would affect both groups alike.

CDR3 length: 14 residues. In germline, CDR1 is SGHAT, CDR2 FQNNGV. The junction had 2 bases not matched to a gene; V was cut back by 2 bases and J by 3 bases. Purity of each sorted population was above 95%. Sequenced material consisted of expressed TCRB transcripts (all of the isolated RNA was reverse transcribed). Only in-frame clones appear in the TCRdb table, and some are missing; sequencing was by immunoSEQ multiplex PCR. The top ten clones hold about 0.027% of a sample with roughly 250,000 clones, around 20% of them seen once. The origin of this receptor is a woman between 40 and 50 years old with type 1 diabetes. The specimen was naive CD4+ T cells from blood. The chain combines TRBV11-2 with TRBJ2-7; TRBD1 matches 9 bases. The CDR3 spells CASSLPGQGYEQYF. In DNA form, the CDR3 reads TGTGCCAGCAGCTTACCGGGACAGGGCTACGAGCAGTACTTC.